Each of the 19 T cell receptor beta chains below was sequenced from the same sample in a study of cytotoxic CD8 clonotypes in ibrutinib-treated CLL. Clones were read by immunoSEQ multiplex PCR, and TCRdb kept only the in-frame ones, dropping some. Here the sample spans around 160,000 clones, more than 70% being singletons. The sample was PBMCs, taken at disease progression, from a patient treated with ibrutinib. These receptors originate from a human donor with chronic lymphocytic leukemia.

As regards this clone: The same CDR3 can be traced to other DNA sequences in this sample. The chain uses TRBV19 and TRBJ1-1; possibly TRBD1 for D (5 bases). Per germline, CDR1 LNHDA and CDR2 SQIVND (reference sequence). There are 14 residues in the CDR3. Trimming cost V 3 bases and J 0 bases, with 8 bases left between them. The chain's CDR3 is CASSIQGLNTEAFF. The CDR3 DNA sequence: TGTGCCAGTAGTATCCAGGGTTTGAACACTGAAGCTTTCTTT.

The chain couples TRBV5-1 to TRBJ1-3; D remains ambiguous. The CDR3 is 13 residues long. Germline CDR1 reads SGHRS; CDR2 reads YFSETQ. Trimming removed 0 bases from V and 1 base from J, with 2 bases in between. The CDR3 DNA reads as TGCGCCAGCAGCTTGGAGTCTGGAAACACCATATATTTT. Its protein is CASSLESGNTIYF.

V is TRBV6-1 and J is TRBJ1-5; no clear D. This CDR3 contains 13 residues. Germline values: CDR1 MNHNS, CDR2 SASEGT. V lost 5 bases and J 5 bases, leaving 10 bases between the germline ends. The CDR3 protein is CASSKERDQPQHF. The CDR3 DNA reads as TGTGCCAGCAGTAAGGAACGCGATCAGCCCCAGCATTTT.

This sequence joins TRBV7-3 and TRBJ1-2; no firm D call. The CDR3 loop spans 14 amino acids. Per germline, CDR1 SGHTA and CDR2 FQGTGA. V lost 5 bases and J 2 bases, leaving 12 bases between the germline ends. The CDR3 here is CASSPTEGNYGYTF. The CDR3 DNA is TGTGCCAGCAGCCCGACGGAGGGAAACTATGGCTACACCTTC.

The rearrangement joins TRBV6-1 to TRBJ2-5; maybe TRBD1 (6 bases). V lost 6 bases and J 13 bases, leaving 21 bases between the germline ends. Germline CDR1 MNHNS, CDR2 SASEGT. The CDR3 consists of 13 residues. This chain's CDR3 is CASRERTGWRRYF. CDR3 DNA: TGTGCCAGCAGGGAACGCACAGGGTGGAGGCGGTACTTC.

This clone occurred once. This rearrangement joins TRBV5-1 to TRBJ2-7, with D uncertain. The CDR3 totals 13 residues. The V end lost 0 bases, the J end lost 6 bases, and 10 bases lay between the germline ends. The germline V gene has CDR1 SGHRS and CDR2 YFSETQ. CDR3 protein: CASSLEWQPEQYF. The CDR3 region has the DNA TGCGCCAGCAGCTTGGAGTGGCAACCCGAGCAGTACTTC.

The V gene is TRBV5-1, the J gene TRBJ1-5, with 9 bases that match TRBD1. This CDR3 is 14 amino acids long. The germline V gene has CDR1 SGHRS and CDR2 YFSETQ. Losses at the gene ends were 4 bases for V and 6 bases for J; bases not matched to a gene: 5. The CDR3 region is CASSVGTGSQPQHF. CDR3 in DNA: TGCGCCAGCAGCGTCGGGACAGGGTCTCAGCCCCAGCATTTT.

The V gene is TRBV14, the J gene TRBJ1-1, with D unresolved. Germline lookup yields CDR1 SGHDN and CDR2 FVKESK. CDR3 length: 14 amino acids. Trimming took off 1 base at V and 5 bases at J, with 11 bases between the two ends. In DNA, the CDR3 is TGTGCCAGCAGCCAAGTTACCACGGTGACTGAAGCTTTCTTT. Protein product: CASSQVTTVTEAFF.

The chain has TRBV18 and TRBJ1-1; 11 positions match TRBD1. The germline gives CDR1 KGHSH, CDR2 LQKENI. The CDR3 runs to 17 residues. With V trimmed by 4 bases and J by 2 bases, 9 bases remained unmatched. CDR3 coding DNA: TGTGCCAGCTCACGCGGACAGGGGGCATCGTTAAACACTGAAGCTTTCTTT. Its protein is CASSRGQGASLNTEAFF.

This clone was recorded a few times. The junction and the germline gene differ at one end; a read error may be behind it. This chain links TRBV5-6 with TRBJ1-1; 9 bases agree with TRBD1. The CDR3 totals 15 residues. CDR1 SGHDT and CDR2 YYEEEE come from the germline V gene. DNA for the CDR3: TGTGCCAGCACCACCACCGGGACAGGGAACGCTGAAGCTTTCTTT. Amino acids: CASTTTGTGNAEAFF.

The rearrangement links TRBV5-4 to TRBJ2-1; D possibly uses TRBD1 or TRBD2 (5 bases each). Trimming took off 4 bases at V and 2 bases at J, with 7 bases between the two ends. Germline values: CDR1 SGHNT, CDR2 YYREEE (reference sequence). The CDR3 covers 13 residues. The CDR3 sequence: CASSRDPYNEQFF. The CDR3 nucleotides are TGTGCCAGCAGCAGGGACCCCTACAATGAGCAGTTCTTC.

This clone is a singleton in its sample. The rearrangement uses TRBV14 and TRBJ2-7, with TRBD1 matching over 10 bases. Unmatched junction bases numbered 5, after V lost 2 bases and J lost 1 base. Germline lookup yields CDR1 SGHDN and CDR2 FVKESK. This CDR3 contains 16 residues. The CDR3, as DNA: TGTGCCAGCAGCCAACGGACAGGGGGAGAGTCCTACGAGCAGTACTTC. The encoded protein is CASSQRTGGESYEQYF.

The genes are TRBV7-2 and TRBJ2-7, with 10 bases lining up with TRBD1. CDR1 and CDR2 from the germline V gene are SGHTA and FQGNSA. The V gene end was trimmed by 4 bases and the J gene end by 5 bases; junction bases not matched to a gene: 5. This CDR3 spans 14 amino acids. The CDR3 sequence is CASSSGQGRNEQYF. In DNA, the CDR3 is TGTGCCAGCAGCTCGGGACAGGGGAGGAACGAGCAGTACTTC.

The J gene is TRBJ2-5, the V gene TRBV5-1; D may be TRBD1 (6 bases). The V and J ends lost 2 bases and 0 bases respectively, with 11 bases between them. CDR3 length: 15 residues. Germline V CDR1 and CDR2: SGHRS, YFSETQ. In nucleotides, the CDR3 is TGCGCCAGCAGCTTTGGGACATCGTACCAAGAGACCCAGTACTTC. Translated, it gives CASSFGTSYQETQYF. The variable domain in full, completed from reference TRBV5-1 and TRBJ2-5, reads KAGVTQTPRYLIKTRGQQVTLSCSPISGHRSVSWYQQTPGQGLQFLFEYFSETQRNKGNFPGRFSGRQFSNSRSEMNVSTLELGDSALYLCASSFGTSYQETQYFGPGTRLLVL.

The chain combines TRBV6-5 with TRBJ2-7; perhaps TRBD1 as D (6 bases). Germline V gives CDR1 MNHEY, CDR2 SVGAGI. The V and J ends lost 0 bases and 7 bases respectively, with 16 bases between them. CDR3 length: 15 amino acids. CDR3 sequence reads: CASSYSWGRLDEQYF. CDR3 nucleotides: TGTGCCAGCAGTTACTCGTGGGGGCGGCTGGATGAGCAGTACTTC.

The CDR3 bases are TGCGCCAGCAGCGTACTACAGGGCGATGGCTACACCTTC. It is translated as CASSVLQGDGYTF. The V and J genes are TRBV5-1 and TRBJ1-2; a weak D match, TRBD1 (6 bases). The CDR3 has 13 amino acids. Germline lookup yields CDR1 SGHRS and CDR2 YFSETQ. Trimming removed 4 bases at V and 6 bases at J, with 13 bases between.

The V call is TRBV27, the J call TRBJ2-1; D gene unclear. CDR1 and CDR2 from the germline V gene are MNHEY and SMNVEV (reference sequence). Trimming pared 2 bases from V and 10 bases from J, leaving 9 bases between. This CDR3 is 12 amino acids long. This CDR3 reads CASSLQGDEQFF. The DNA for the CDR3 is TGTGCCAGCAGTTTACAAGGAGACGAGCAGTTCTTC.

The chain combines TRBV30 with TRBJ2-6, with TRBD1 as a possible D gene (5 bases). The V end lost 5 bases, the J end lost 0 bases, and 11 bases lay between the germline ends. CDR1 and CDR2 (germline): GTSNPN, SVGIG (reference sequence). The CDR3 has 15 amino acids. CDR3 region: CAWQGPNSGANVLTF. CDR3 nucleotide sequence: TGTGCCTGGCAGGGTCCCAACTCTGGGGCCAACGTCCTGACTTTC.

The chain's CDR3 is CASSLQAGGEQYF. The CDR3 DNA reads as TGCGCCAGCAGCCTACAAGCAGGGGGCGAGCAGTACTTC. The chain couples TRBV5-1 to TRBJ2-7, with 7 bases matching TRBD1. This CDR3 has 13 residues. The V segment lost 4 bases and the J segment 6 bases; nucleotides outside the gene matches: 7. Germline CDR1 and CDR2: SGHRS and YFSETQ.